The 7 T cell receptor beta chains below all came from one sample that was sequenced in a study of blood T cell repertoires in COVID-19. Libraries were prepared by immunoSEQ multiplex PCR; TCRdb keeps only in-frame clonotypes and omits some of them. The table includes approximately 180,000 clones, 65% to 80% detected once. Sequencing was done on a sample of PBMCs or T cells enriched from blood (not recorded which). The receptor source for this set is a woman aged 45-65 years with acute COVID-19.

V usage is TRBV2 and J usage is TRBJ1-6; D is undetermined. The V end lost 8 bases, the J end lost 0 bases, and 11 bases lay between the germline ends. The CDR3 is made up of 15 amino acids. Looked up from germline, CDR1 is SNHLY and CDR2 is FYNNEI. The CDR3 is CASSDISSYNSPLHF. CDR3 DNA sequence: TGTGCCAGCTCTGACATTAGCTCCTATAATTCACCCCTCCACTTT.

The V and J genes are TRBV28 and TRBJ2-7; D ambiguous. The germline V gene encodes CDR1 MDHEN and CDR2 SYDVKM. Between the trimmed V and J ends, which lost 5 bases and 9 bases, there was a span of 17 bases. The CDR3 length is 13 residues. The CDR3 DNA sequence: TGTGCCAGCAGTCCCCCTGGAACTATGGGGCAGTACGTC. Amino acids: CASSPPGTMGQYV.

The rearrangement joins TRBV19 to TRBJ2-1, with D possibly matching TRBD1 (7 bases). The germline V gene encodes CDR1 LNHDA and CDR2 SQIVND (reference sequence). The CDR3 sequence is 15 residues long. With 9 bases removed from V and 5 bases from J, the gap between germline ends came to 20 bases. The CDR3 sequence: CARQGTWDSDNEQFF. For the CDR3, the DNA is TGTGCCAGGCAGGGGACTTGGGACAGCGACAATGAGCAGTTCTTC. The complete variable domain, with remaining parts taken from reference TRBV19 and TRBJ2-1, reads DGGITQSPKYLFRKEGQNVTLSCEQNLNHDAMYWYRQDPGQGLRLIYYSQIVNDFQKGDIAEGYSVSREKKESFPLTVTSAQKNPTAFYLCARQGTWDSDNEQFFGPGTRLTVL.

The chain couples TRBV2 to TRBJ2-1; TRBD2 matches 12 bases. This CDR3 is 15 amino acids long. Germline V CDR1 and CDR2: SNHLY, FYNNEI. The ends lost 6 bases at V and 8 bases at J; junction bases unmatched: 8. CDR3 region: CASSVPSGGVDEQFF. The CDR3 DNA reads as TGTGCCAGCAGCGTCCCTAGCGGGGGGGTGGATGAGCAGTTCTTC. The full variable domain, its missing parts supplied by reference TRBV2 and TRBJ2-1, is EPEVTQTPSHQVTQMGQEVILRCVPISNHLYFYWYRQILGQKVEFLVSFYNNEISEKSEIFDDQFSVERPDGSNFTLKIRSTKLEDSAMYFCASSVPSGGVDEQFFGPGTRLTVL.

The genes are TRBV3-1 (or the pseudogene TRBV3-2) and TRBJ2-2; D is ambiguous. Trimming pared 1 base from V and 1 base from J, leaving 4 bases between. The length of the CDR3 is 14 residues. The V gene's germline CDR1 is LGHDT and CDR2 YNNKEL (reference sequence). The CDR3 region has the DNA TGTGCCAGCAGCCAAGTGCGGAACACCGGGGAGCTGTTTTTT. This sequence encodes CASSQVRNTGELFF.

The chain links TRBV6-5 to TRBJ1-1, with D perhaps TRBD1 (5 bases). Germline-derived CDR1 and CDR2 are MNHEY and SVGAGI. This CDR3 is built from 16 residues. V lost 2 bases and J 0 bases, leaving 13 bases between the germline ends. CDR3 sequence: CASSYKGLTLNTEAFF. The CDR3 nucleotides are TGTGCCAGCAGTTACAAGGGACTTACCCTGAACACTGAAGCTTTCTTT.

The chain couples TRBV2 to TRBJ1-2; the D gene is possibly TRBD1 (6 bases). The CDR3 is 13 amino acids. CDR1 is SNHLY, CDR2 FYNNEI, per germline. The germline V and J ends were trimmed by 4 bases and 10 bases, with 16 bases remaining between them. The CDR3 sequence is CASSVGRGPAYTF. CDR3 nucleotides: TGTGCCAGCAGTGTAGGCAGGGGACCGGCCTACACCTTC.